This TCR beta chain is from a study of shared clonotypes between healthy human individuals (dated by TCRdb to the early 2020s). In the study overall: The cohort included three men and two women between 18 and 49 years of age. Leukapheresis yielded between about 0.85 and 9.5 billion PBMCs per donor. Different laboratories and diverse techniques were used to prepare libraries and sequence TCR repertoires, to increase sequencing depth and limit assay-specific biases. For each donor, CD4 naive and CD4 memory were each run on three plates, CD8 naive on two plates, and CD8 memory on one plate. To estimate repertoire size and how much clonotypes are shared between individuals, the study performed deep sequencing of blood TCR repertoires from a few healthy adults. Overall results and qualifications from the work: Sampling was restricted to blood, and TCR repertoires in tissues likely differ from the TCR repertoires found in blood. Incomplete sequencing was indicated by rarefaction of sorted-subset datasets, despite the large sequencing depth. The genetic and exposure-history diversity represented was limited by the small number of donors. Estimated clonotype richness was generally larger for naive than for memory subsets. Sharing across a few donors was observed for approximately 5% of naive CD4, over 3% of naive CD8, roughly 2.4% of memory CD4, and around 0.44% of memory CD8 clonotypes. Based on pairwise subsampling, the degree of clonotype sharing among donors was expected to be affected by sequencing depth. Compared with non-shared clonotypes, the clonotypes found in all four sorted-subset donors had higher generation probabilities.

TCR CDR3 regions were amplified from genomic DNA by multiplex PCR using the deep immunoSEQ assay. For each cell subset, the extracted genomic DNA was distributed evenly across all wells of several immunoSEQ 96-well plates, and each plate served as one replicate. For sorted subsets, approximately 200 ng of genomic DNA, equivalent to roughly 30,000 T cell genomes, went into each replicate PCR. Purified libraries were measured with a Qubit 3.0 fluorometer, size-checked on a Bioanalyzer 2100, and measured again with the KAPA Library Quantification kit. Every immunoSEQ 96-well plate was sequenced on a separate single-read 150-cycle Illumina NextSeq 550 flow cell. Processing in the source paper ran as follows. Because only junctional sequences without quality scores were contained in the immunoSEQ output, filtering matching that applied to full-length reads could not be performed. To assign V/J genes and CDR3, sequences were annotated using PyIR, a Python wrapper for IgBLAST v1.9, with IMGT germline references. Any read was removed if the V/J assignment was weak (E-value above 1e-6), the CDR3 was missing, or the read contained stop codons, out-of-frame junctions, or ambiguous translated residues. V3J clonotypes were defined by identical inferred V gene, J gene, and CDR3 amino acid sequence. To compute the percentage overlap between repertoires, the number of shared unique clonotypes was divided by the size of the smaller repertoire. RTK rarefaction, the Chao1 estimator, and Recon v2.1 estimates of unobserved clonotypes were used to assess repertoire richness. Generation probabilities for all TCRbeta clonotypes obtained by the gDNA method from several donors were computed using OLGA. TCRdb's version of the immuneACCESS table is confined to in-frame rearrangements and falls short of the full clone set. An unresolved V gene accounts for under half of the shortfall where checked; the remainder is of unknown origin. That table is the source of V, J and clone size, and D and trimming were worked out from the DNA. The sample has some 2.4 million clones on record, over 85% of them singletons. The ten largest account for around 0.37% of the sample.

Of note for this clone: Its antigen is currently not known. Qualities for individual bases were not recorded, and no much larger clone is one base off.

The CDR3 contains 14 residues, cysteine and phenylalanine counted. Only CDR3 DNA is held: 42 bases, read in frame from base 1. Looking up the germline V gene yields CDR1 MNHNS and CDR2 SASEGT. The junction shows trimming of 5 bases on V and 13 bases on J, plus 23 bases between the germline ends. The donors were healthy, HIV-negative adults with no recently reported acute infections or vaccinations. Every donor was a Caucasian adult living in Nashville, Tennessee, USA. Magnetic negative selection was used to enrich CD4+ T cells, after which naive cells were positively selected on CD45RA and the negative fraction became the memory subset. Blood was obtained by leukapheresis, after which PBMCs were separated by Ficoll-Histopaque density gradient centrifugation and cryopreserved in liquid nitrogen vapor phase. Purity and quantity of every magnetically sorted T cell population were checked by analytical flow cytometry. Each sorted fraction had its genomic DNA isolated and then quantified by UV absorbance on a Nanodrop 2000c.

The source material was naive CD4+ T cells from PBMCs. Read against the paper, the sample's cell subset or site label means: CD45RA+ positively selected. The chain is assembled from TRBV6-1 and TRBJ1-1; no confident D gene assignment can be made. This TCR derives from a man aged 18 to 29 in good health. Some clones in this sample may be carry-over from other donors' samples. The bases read TGTGCCAGCAGTTCCCTCCCGGGCCCATCGAGCGATTTCTTT. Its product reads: CASSSLPGPSSDFF.